A single sample is the source of the 20 T cell receptor beta chains below, sequenced in a study of blood T cells in healthy people across ages. Primers used in a second PCR of about 7 to 12 cycles were a sample-barcoded 5' primer and a J-beta primer mix. TCRdb independently ran MiXCR on the 5' RACE reads; one entry per CDR3 protein. The sample lists fewer than 750,000 distinct CDR3 sequences, roughly half occurring once. Sequenced: blood. These receptors were taken from a woman of 80 years or more in good health.

This clonotype was seen many times. This rearrangement joins TRBV3-1 to TRBJ2-7; no clear D. This CDR3 is built from 16 residues. Germline values: CDR1 LGHDT, CDR2 YNNKEL (reference sequence). V was clipped by 0 bases and J by 7 bases, with 19 bases between them. In DNA, the CDR3 is TGTGCCAGCAGCCAAGATCTCTGGACCCTGAATGGGGAGCAGTACTTC. The encoded protein is CASSQDLWTLNGEQYF.

Many counts were recorded for this clonotype. V gene TRBV10-3 combines with J gene TRBJ2-3; 11 bases are a match to TRBD2. Trimming removed 0 bases from V and 2 bases from J; junction bases left unmatched: 4. The germline gives CDR1 ENHRY, CDR2 SYGVKD. The CDR3 sequence is 17 residues long. The CDR3 region has the DNA TGTGCCATCAGTGAGTCCCCGACTAGCGGGGACACAGATACGCAGTATTTT. This gives the protein CAISESPTSGDTDTQYF.

This clonotype was detected many times. This sequence joins TRBV2 and TRBJ2-3; D might be TRBD1 (8 bases). CDR1 and CDR2 (germline): SNHLY, FYNNEI. With 5 bases removed from V and 6 bases from J, the gap between germline ends came to 18 bases. The CDR3 sequence is 15 residues long. The CDR3 region has the DNA TGTGCCAGCAGTCCACAGGGGGGGACATCGGATACGCAGTATTTT. Amino acid sequence: CASSPQGGTSDTQYF.

This clonotype was detected a few times. This sequence may be a read error, since a much larger clone differs from it by one base. The chain employs TRBV10-3 and TRBJ2-1; D ambiguous. The end of the DNA is better explained by TRBJ2-7, so the J call may be wrong. In germline, CDR1 is ENHRY, CDR2 SYGVKD. The CDR3 has 15 amino acids. The CDR3 DNA is TGTGCCACCACTAAGACGACGGGTTCCTACAATGAGCAGTACTTC. It specifies CATTKTTGSYNEQYF.

Regarding this clonotype: One junction end disagrees with the germline gene, perhaps due to a read error. V usage is TRBV7-9 and J usage is TRBJ2-1; the D gene is possibly TRBD1 (5 bases). Per germline, CDR1 SEHNR and CDR2 FQNEAQ (reference sequence). The CDR3 is made up of 15 amino acids. The CDR3 DNA reads TGTGCCAGCAGCTTAAGGATAGGGGCCTACAGTGAGCAGTTCTTC. It codes for CASSLRIGAYSEQFF.

This clonotype was seen many times. The chain employs TRBV28 and TRBJ2-7; D not certain. V shed 8 bases and J shed 3 bases, with 17 bases lying between them. This CDR3 region has 14 residues. The germline gives CDR1 MDHEN, CDR2 SYDVKM. CDR3 region: CASVPVGSFYEQYF. CDR3 coding DNA: TGTGCCAGCGTTCCGGTGGGCTCCTTCTACGAGCAGTACTTC.

As concerns this clonotype: A single base separates this from a much larger clone, so it may be a read error. The chain links TRBV20-1 to TRBJ1-2, with 12 bases aligning to TRBD1. This CDR3 has 14 residues. Per the germline V gene, CDR1 is DFQATT and CDR2 is SNEGSKA (reference sequence). The CDR3 DNA reads TGCTGTGCTAGAGAAAGGGACAGGGGGCATGGCTACACCTTC. Protein: CCARERDRGHGYTF.

J is TRBJ2-7 and V is TRBV7-3; D assignment may be TRBD1 or TRBD2 (6 bases each). V shed 4 bases and J shed 7 bases, with 20 bases lying between them. The CDR3 has 15 amino acids. Germline-derived CDR1 and CDR2 are SGHTA and FQGTGA. The CDR3: CASSSGAERGNEQYF. The CDR3 DNA follows: TGTGCCAGCAGCTCGGGGGCCGAACGGGGCAATGAGCAGTACTTC.

Notes on this clonotype: At one of its ends the junction is not consistent with the germline gene, which may arise from a read error. V and J are TRBV28 and TRBJ2-6; tentatively, D is TRBD1 (5 bases). The CDR3 loop spans 15 amino acids. Germline CDR1 and CDR2: MDHEN and SYDVKM. CDR3 sequence (DNA): TGTGCCAGCAGTCCTACAGGACCTGGGGCCGACGTCCTGACTTTC. Protein product: CASSPTGPGADVLTF.

This chain connects TRBV7-2 to TRBJ1-2; maybe TRBD1 (5 bases). Trimming left V 6 bases short and J 3 bases short, with 11 bases between. This CDR3 comprises 13 residues. Germline loops: CDR1 SGHTA, CDR2 FQGNSA. The CDR3: CASRWDGHYGYTF. In DNA form, the CDR3 reads TGTGCCAGCAGGTGGGACGGACACTATGGCTACACCTTC.

In DNA, the CDR3 is TGTGCCAGCACCTACCGGACGGAGTATGGGGAGCAGTACTTC. Translated, it gives CASTYRTEYGEQYF. V is TRBV12-3 or TRBV12-4 and J is TRBJ2-7; no clear D. CDR3 length: 14 amino acids. V lost 7 bases, J lost 7 bases, and 20 bases lay in between.

The chain employs TRBV6-5 and TRBJ1-2; 9 positions match TRBD1. Germline CDR1 reads MNHEY; CDR2 reads SVGAGI. V shed 10 bases, J shed 8 bases, and the junction held 11 bases outside the gene matches. This CDR3 spans 13 amino acids. The CDR3 is CAISRGQGGGYTF. DNA for the CDR3: TGTGCCATCAGCAGGGGACAGGGAGGCGGCTACACCTTC.

CDR3 sequence reads: CASSRMAAENTEAFF. The CDR3 region has the DNA TGTGCCAGCAGCCGGATGGCAGCGGAGAACACTGAAGCTTTCTTT. The chain recombines TRBV13 with TRBJ1-1, with D uncertain. The CDR3 contains 15 residues. V lost 5 bases to trimming and J lost 1 base, with 14 bases between them. Per germline, CDR1 PRHDT and CDR2 FYEKMQ (reference sequence). The entire variable domain, with the rest obtained from reference TRBV13 and TRBJ1-1, is as follows: AAGVIQSPRHLIKEKRETATLKCYPIPRHDTVYWYQQGPGQDPQFLISFYEKMQSDKGSIPDRFSAQQFSDYHSELNMSSLELGDSALYFCASSRMAAENTEAFFGQGTRLTVV.

This clonotype was seen repeatedly, ten times or more. The chain recombines TRBV5-1 with TRBJ2-5; 7 bases line up with TRBD2. V lost 0 bases, J lost 4 bases, and 3 bases stayed unmatched. This CDR3 has 14 amino acids. Germline V gene sequence: CDR1 SGHRS, CDR2 YFSETQ. The CDR3 reads CASSLGLAVETQYF. In DNA form, the CDR3 reads TGCGCCAGCAGCTTGGGACTAGCAGTAGAGACCCAGTACTTC.

This clonotype was picked up many times. CDR3 in amino acids: CSAQLANQETQYF. The CDR3 nucleotides read TGCAGTGCTCAACTAGCGAACCAAGAGACCCAGTACTTC. The chain has TRBV20-1 and TRBJ2-5; TRBD2 aligns across 7 bases. J lost 0 bases, V lost 5 bases, and 3 bases had no gene match. Germline values: CDR1 DFQATT, CDR2 SNEGSKA (reference sequence). CDR3 length: 13 residues.

This clonotype was recorded once. This chain's CDR3 is CSVVPRVTGVTGYTF. The CDR3 nucleotides read TGCAGCGTTGTCCCCAGGGTGACAGGGGTTACTGGCTACACCTTC. V and J are TRBV29-1 and TRBJ1-2; 8 nucleotides agree with TRBD1. This CDR3 is 15 amino acids long. Germline CDR1 SQVTM, CDR2 ANQGSEA. J lost 7 bases, V lost 4 bases, and 14 bases had no gene match.

The gene calls are TRBV21-1 and TRBJ2-1; the table's D call, TRBD2, was not checked against the DNA. TRBV21-1 constitutes a pseudogene. The CDR3 is 17 amino acids. The CDR3 spells CASSKKPTSGEYNEQFF. CDR3 DNA sequence: TGTGCCAGCAGCAAAAAGCCTACTAGCGGGGAATACAATGAGCAGTTCTTC.

This clonotype was picked up many times. This sequence joins TRBV3-1 and TRBJ2-3; D remains unclear. The CDR3 length is 12 residues. Per germline, CDR1 LGHDT and CDR2 YNNKEL (reference sequence). V gave up 3 bases and J gave up 6 bases, with 7 bases separating them. DNA for the CDR3: TGTGCCAGCAGCCACCTTAGTGATACGCAGTATTTT. This sequence encodes CASSHLSDTQYF.

The chain has TRBV15 and TRBJ1-5; D unresolved. Germline V gene lookup returns CDR1 LNHNV and CDR2 YYDKDF (reference sequence). The CDR3 is 15 amino acids. The V end lost 5 bases, the J end lost 0 bases, and 11 bases lay between the germline ends. The DNA for the CDR3 is TGTGCCACCAGCCCTCGACACTATAGCAATCAGCCCCAGCATTTT. Its protein is CATSPRHYSNQPQHF.

About this clonotype itself: This may come from a read error, since a much larger clone is one base off. The J gene is TRBJ2-5, the V gene TRBV7-2; 13 positions agree with TRBD2. After removal of 5 bases from V and 11 bases from J, the junction contained 17 bases not matched to a gene. The CDR3 length is 17 residues. Germline values: CDR1 SGHTA, CDR2 FQGNSA. DNA for the CDR3: TGTGCCAGCAGCCCCTGGACTAGCGGGGGTTCCTACAATGAGCAGTACTTC. Amino acids: CASSPWTSGGSYNEQYF.